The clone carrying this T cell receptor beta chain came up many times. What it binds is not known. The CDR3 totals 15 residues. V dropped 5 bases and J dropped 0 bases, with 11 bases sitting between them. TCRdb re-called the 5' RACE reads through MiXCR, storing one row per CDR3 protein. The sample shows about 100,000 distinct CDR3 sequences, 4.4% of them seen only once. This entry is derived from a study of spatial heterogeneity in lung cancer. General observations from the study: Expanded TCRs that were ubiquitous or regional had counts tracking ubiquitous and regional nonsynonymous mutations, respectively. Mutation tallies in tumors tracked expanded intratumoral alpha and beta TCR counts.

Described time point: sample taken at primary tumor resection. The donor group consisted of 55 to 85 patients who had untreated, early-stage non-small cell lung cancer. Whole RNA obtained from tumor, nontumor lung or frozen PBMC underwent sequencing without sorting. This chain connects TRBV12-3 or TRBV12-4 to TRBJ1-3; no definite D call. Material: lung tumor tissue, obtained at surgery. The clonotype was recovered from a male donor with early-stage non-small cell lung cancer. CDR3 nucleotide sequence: TGTGCCAGCAGTGCCCGGGAGCTCTCTGGAAACACCATATATTTT. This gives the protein CASSARELSGNTIYF.